This entry lists 19 T cell receptor beta chains sequenced from one sample in a study of T cell responses to AZD1222 COVID-19 vaccine. The repertoire was sequenced with immunoSEQ multiplex PCR; TCRdb's copy has only in-frame clones and lacks some. The sample lists around 120,000 clones; approximately 94% were seen once. The material sequenced was peripheral blood, taken 28 days after the second AZD1222 dose. All receptors derive from an adult who received the AZD1222 COVID-19 vaccine.

V is TRBV5-6 and J is TRBJ1-2; 8 nucleotides agree with TRBD1. This CDR3 contains 16 residues. V lost 2 bases and J lost 6; bases outside the gene matches: 12. Germline loops: CDR1 SGHDT, CDR2 YYEEEE. CDR3 in amino acids: CASSFSYQGARDGYTF. In DNA, the CDR3 is TGTGCCAGCAGCTTTTCATATCAGGGGGCGCGGGATGGCTACACCTTC. Full variable domain (missing parts from reference TRBV5-6 and TRBJ1-2): DAGVTQSPTHLIKTRGQQVTLRCSPKSGHDTVSWYQQALGQGPQFIFQYYEEEERQRGNFPDRFSGHQFPNYSSELNVNALLLGDSALYLCASSFSYQGARDGYTFGSGTRLTVV.

The rearrangement links TRBV6-5 to TRBJ2-7; 10 nucleotides align to TRBD2. CDR1 is MNHEY, CDR2 SVGAGI, per germline. The trim removed 4 bases at V and 6 bases at J, leaving 6 bases unmatched. CDR3 length: 14 residues. CDR3 coding DNA: TGTGCCAGCAGTTCCCTAGCGGGAGTCTTCGAGCAGTACTTC. It translates to CASSSLAGVFEQYF.

This chain links TRBV6-5 with TRBJ1-5, with TRBD1 matching over 7 bases. This CDR3 contains 13 residues. J was trimmed by 7 bases and V by 7 bases; bases with no gene match: 7. Germline CDR1 and CDR2: MNHEY and SVGAGI. The chain's CDR3 is CASMGQLSQPQHF. The CDR3 region has the DNA TGTGCCAGCATGGGACAGTTATCGCAGCCCCAGCATTTT.

This clone was found a few times. The chain recombines TRBV7-2 with TRBJ2-2; possibly TRBD2 for D (6 bases). The germline V and J ends were trimmed by 5 bases and 4 bases, with 14 bases remaining between them. The CDR3 runs 15 residues. The germline CDR1 and CDR2 sequences are SGHTA and FQGNSA. CDR3 sequence reads: CASSTRVGGTGELFF. CDR3 nucleotides: TGTGCCAGCAGCACGAGGGTGGGGGGCACCGGGGAGCTGTTTTTT.

The genes are TRBV5-6 and TRBJ2-4; 10 nucleotides match TRBD1. Per the germline V gene, CDR1 is SGHDT and CDR2 is YYEEEE. Trimming removed 5 bases from V and 6 bases from J; junction bases left unmatched: 5. This CDR3 has 14 residues. This CDR3 reads CASRGTGVSNIQYF. The CDR3 DNA sequence: TGTGCCAGCAGGGGGACAGGGGTTTCAAACATTCAGTACTTC.

The CDR3 reads CAWRGQGRVNYGYTF. DNA for the CDR3: TGTGCCTGGAGGGGGCAGGGACGGGTTAACTATGGCTACACCTTC. The chain is built from TRBV30 and TRBJ1-2, with a weak D call TRBD1 (5 bases). Germline V gene data show CDR1 as GTSNPN and CDR2 as SVGIG (reference sequence). The ends were cut back, 3 bases at V and 1 base at J, with 15 bases in the middle. This CDR3 region has 15 residues.

The chain carries TRBV7-9 and TRBJ2-7; the D is unclear. V was shortened by 3 bases and J by 1 base, with 4 bases between the two germline ends. CDR3 length: 12 amino acids. CDR1 and CDR2 from the germline V gene are SEHNR and FQNEAQ (reference sequence). The CDR3 DNA sequence: TGTGCCAGCAGCTTTGGGTCCTACGAGCAGTACTTC. Residues: CASSFGSYEQYF. Full variable domain (outside the CDR3, taken from reference TRBV7-9 and TRBJ2-7): DTGVSQNPRHKITKRGQNVTFRCDPISEHNRLYWYRQTLGQGPEFLTYFQNEAQLEKSRLLSDRFSAERPKGSFSTLEIQRTEQGDSAMYLCASSFGSYEQYFGPGTRLTVT.

This clone was seen a handful of times. This chain joins TRBV7-8 and TRBJ2-7, with D maybe TRBD2 (6 bases). Looked up from germline, CDR1 is SGHVS and CDR2 is FQNEAQ. The CDR3 runs 14 residues. Trimming removed 4 bases at V and 2 bases at J, with 12 bases between. The CDR3 DNA follows: TGTGCCAGCAGCTGGAGGGCTAGCGCCTACGAGCAGTACTTC. As protein: CASSWRASAYEQYF.

The chain recombines TRBV6-2 or TRBV6-3 with TRBJ2-5; 8 bases are a match to TRBD2. The CDR3 extends over 18 amino acids. The V segment lost 6 bases and the J segment 2 bases; nucleotides outside the gene matches: 17. Germline V gives CDR1 MNHEY, CDR2 SVGEGT. This CDR3 is CASSRSTPRGAEQETQYF. DNA for the CDR3: TGTGCCAGCAGCCGTTCCACCCCGCGGGGGGCCGAACAAGAGACCCAGTACTTC.

This chain links TRBV7-6 with TRBJ2-2; D is ambiguous. V lost 2 bases, J lost 0 bases, and 10 bases lay in between. CDR3 length equals 16 residues. Germline CDR1 is SGHVS and CDR2 is FNYEAQ. The CDR3 here is CASSLMDGANTGELFF. CDR3 DNA: TGTGCCAGCAGCTTAATGGACGGAGCGAACACCGGGGAGCTGTTTTTT. The variable domain in full, completed from reference TRBV7-6 and TRBJ2-2, reads GAGVSQSPRYKVTKRGQDVALRCDPISGHVSLYWYRQALGQGPEFLTYFNYEAQQDKSGLPNDRFSAERPEGSISTLTIQRTEQRDSAMYRCASSLMDGANTGELFFGEGSRLTVL.

The genes are TRBV7-8 and TRBJ2-2, with D perhaps matching TRBD1 or TRBD2 (7 bases each). Trimming removed 1 base from V and 6 bases from J, with 18 bases in between. The CDR3 is 17 amino acids. Germline CDR1 is SGHVS and CDR2 is FQNEAQ. CDR3 amino acids: CASSLGLGGGGSGELFF. As DNA, the CDR3 is TGTGCCAGCAGCTTAGGCCTGGGAGGGGGCGGCTCCGGGGAGCTGTTTTTT.

This sequence joins TRBV7-2 and TRBJ2-7, with unresolved D. The germline CDR1 and CDR2 sequences are SGHTA and FQGNSA. Trimming took 4 bases from V and 6 from J, leaving 16 bases between them. This CDR3 spans 14 amino acids. In DNA form, the CDR3 reads TGTGCCAGCAGCTCCCTCGGGTTCAACGGCGAGCAGTACTTC. This gives the protein CASSSLGFNGEQYF.

The CDR3 reads CASSPTDSYNSPLHF. The DNA for the CDR3 is TGTGCCAGCAGCCCGACGGACTCCTATAATTCACCCCTCCACTTT. This chain joins TRBV7-8 and TRBJ1-6; D gene uncertain. Germline CDR1 SGHVS, CDR2 FQNEAQ. CDR3 length equals 15 residues. Between the trimmed V and J ends, which lost 5 bases and 0 bases, there was a span of 8 bases.

The rearrangement uses TRBV6-2 or TRBV6-3 and TRBJ2-5; D may be TRBD2 (5 bases). V gave up 4 bases and J gave up 7 bases, with 13 bases separating them. Per the germline V gene, CDR1 is MNHEY and CDR2 is SVGEGT. CDR3 length equals 13 residues. Here the CDR3 DNA reads TGTGCCAGCAGTTGGAAGGCCGGGGTGACCCAGTACTTC. Protein: CASSWKAGVTQYF.

V gene TRBV18 combines with J gene TRBJ1-1; no clear D gene. This CDR3 spans 12 amino acids. Germline lookup yields CDR1 KGHSH and CDR2 LQKENI. The V end lost 4 bases, the J end lost 7 bases, and 10 bases lay between the germline ends. The CDR3 DNA is TGTGCCAGCTCACGCGGTGGCGGTGAAGCTTTCTTT. Translated: CASSRGGGEAFF.

V usage is TRBV5-1 and J usage is TRBJ1-2, with a possible D match to TRBD1 (5 bases). Per germline, CDR1 SGHRS and CDR2 YFSETQ. CDR3 length: 16 amino acids. The ends were cut back, 2 bases at V and 4 bases at J, with 18 bases in the middle. The CDR3 region is CASSFGGSKIGYGYTF. In nucleotides, the CDR3 is TGCGCCAGCAGCTTTGGGGGGAGTAAAATTGGCTATGGCTACACCTTC. Filled out from reference TRBV5-1 and TRBJ1-2, the complete variable domain reads KAGVTQTPRYLIKTRGQQVTLSCSPISGHRSVSWYQQTPGQGLQFLFEYFSETQRNKGNFPGRFSGRQFSNSRSEMNVSTLELGDSALYLCASSFGGSKIGYGYTFGSGTRLTVV.

The V gene is TRBV5-5, the J gene TRBJ2-2; D uncertain. V was pared by 1 base and J by 6 bases, with 4 bases between. There are 12 residues in the CDR3. Germline-derived CDR1 and CDR2 are SGHKS and YYEKEE (reference sequence). This CDR3 reads CASSLLAGELFF. The DNA of the CDR3 is TGTGCCAGCAGCTTGTTGGCCGGGGAGCTGTTTTTT.

This chain uses TRBV6-5 with TRBJ2-7; 8 bases align to TRBD2. Germline V gene lookup returns CDR1 MNHEY and CDR2 SVGAGI. The CDR3 is 15 residues long. The J segment lost 5 bases and the V segment lost 3 bases, leaving 9 bases of the junction unmatched. This CDR3 is CASSYSTGGAHEQYF. For the CDR3, the DNA is TGTGCCAGCAGTTATTCAACCGGGGGGGCCCACGAGCAGTACTTC.

This clone came up a few times. The chain carries TRBV18 and TRBJ1-4; no clear D. CDR3 length: 15 amino acids. CDR1 KGHSH and CDR2 LQKENI come from the germline V gene. V gave up 1 base and J gave up 5 bases, with 11 bases separating them. DNA of the CDR3: TGTGCCAGCTCACCACAAGGGCTTAAGAATGAAAAACTGTTTTTT. It codes for CASSPQGLKNEKLFF.